The next 8 T cell receptor beta chains were all read from a single sample in a study of identifying expanded T cells in peripheral blood. Profiling relied on immunoSEQ multiplex PCR, and the TCRdb table lists in-frame clones only, not all of them. The sample consists of about 76,000 clones, just under 85% of them appearing once. The sequencing input was blood. Every receptor here comes from a person aged 18 to 70 in good health.

The gene calls are TRBV6-4 and TRBJ2-3; 7 bases align to TRBD1. The CDR3 is made up of 15 amino acids. The V gene end was trimmed by 4 bases and the J gene end by 2 bases; junction bases not matched to a gene: 6. Germline V gives CDR1 MRHNA, CDR2 SNTAGT. The CDR3 region is CASSVTGEITDTQYF. The CDR3 region has the DNA TGTGCCAGCAGTGTTACAGGGGAAATCACAGATACGCAGTATTTT.

The J gene is TRBJ2-1, the V gene TRBV13; D possibly corresponds to TRBD1 (6 bases). Germline CDR1 reads PRHDT; CDR2 reads FYEKMQ (reference sequence). The length of the CDR3 is 15 residues. Trimming removed 5 bases from V and 6 bases from J, with 17 bases in between. The CDR3 bases are TGTGCCAGCAGCCGCGAACAGGGTTTAGGCAATGAGCAGTTCTTC. Translated: CASSREQGLGNEQFF.

The chain combines TRBV19 with TRBJ1-2; D ambiguous. The V end was cut by 4 bases, the J end by 8 bases, with 8 bases between. Germline values: CDR1 LNHDA, CDR2 SQIVND (reference sequence). The CDR3 spans 11 residues. The CDR3 reads CASSRAFGYTF. The CDR3, as DNA: TGTGCCAGTAGTAGGGCTTTCGGCTACACCTTC.

The chain has TRBV2 and TRBJ2-7, with no clear D. From germline, CDR1 is SNHLY and CDR2 FYNNEI. There are 11 residues in the CDR3. Trimming cost V 2 bases and J 5 bases, with 4 bases left between them. CDR3 region: CASSETHEQYF. The CDR3 coding sequence is TGTGCCAGCAGTGAAACCCACGAGCAGTACTTC.

This chain uses TRBV11-3 with TRBJ2-7, with TRBD1 matching over 7 bases. Trimming cost V 5 bases and J 7 bases; bases outside gene matches: 5. The CDR3 is 12 residues long. Germline V lookup: CDR1 SGHNT, CDR2 YENEEA. The CDR3 protein is CASSQTGEEQYF. In DNA form, the CDR3 reads TGTGCCAGCAGCCAAACAGGGGAGGAGCAGTACTTC.

Turning to this clone: An end of the junction differs from the germline gene, which may be a read error. This chain joins TRBV5-1 and TRBJ2-1; 7 nucleotides agree with TRBD1. The CDR3 is made up of 12 amino acids. Germline CDR1 is SGHRS and CDR2 is YFSETQ. The CDR3 region is CASSVDRFERIF. CDR3 sequence (DNA): TGCGCCAGCAGCGTGGACAGGTTCGAAAGGATCTTC.

The chain recombines TRBV7-2 with TRBJ1-2, with 9 bases lining up with TRBD1. Germline CDR1 reads SGHTA; CDR2 reads FQGNSA. The CDR3 runs 16 residues. V shed 5 bases, J shed 7 bases, and the junction held 14 bases outside the gene matches. The CDR3 nucleotides read TGTGCCAGCAGCCTAATCACAGGGGGCGGATCTGGTGGCTACACCTTC. It is translated as CASSLITGGGSGGYTF. The full variable domain, completed using reference TRBV7-2 and TRBJ1-2, is GAGVSQSPSNKVTEKGKDVELRCDPISGHTALYWYRQSLGQGLEFLIYFQGNSAPDKSGLPSDRFSAERTGGSVSTLTIQRTQQEDSAVYLCASSLITGGGSGGYTFGSGTRLTVV.

The chain combines TRBV18 with TRBJ2-3; D possibly matches TRBD1 or TRBD2 (5 bases each). The V end was cut by 3 bases, the J end by 1 base, with 11 bases between. CDR1 KGHSH and CDR2 LQKENI come from the germline V gene. The CDR3 sequence is 15 residues long. The CDR3 DNA follows: TGTGCCAGCTCACCCCCGGGACGGGGCACAGATACGCAGTATTTT. Its translation is CASSPPGRGTDTQYF.